Shown below are 13 T cell receptor beta chains from a single sample sequenced in a study of cytomegalovirus exposure and HLA in healthy donors. Primers: 60 Vbeta forward and 13 Jbeta reverse. TCRdb keeps only in-frame clones here, not all; method: immunoSEQ multiplex PCR. The table includes about 100,000 clones, roughly 70% detected once. Source material: PBMCs. The receptors stem from a man aged 50 to 59 in good health and CMV-seronegative.

The sample holds one count of this clone. V usage is TRBV19 and J usage is TRBJ1-5; perhaps TRBD1 as D (5 bases). The germline V gene has CDR1 LNHDA and CDR2 SQIVND (reference sequence). The CDR3 sequence is 16 residues long. With 6 bases removed from V and 6 bases from J, the gap between germline ends came to 21 bases. The CDR3 nucleotides read TGTGCCAGTAGCCCTCTGGTCACTGGGGCCGGTCAGCCCCAGCATTTT. This translates into CASSPLVTGAGQPQHF. The whole variable domain, filled in from reference TRBV19 and TRBJ1-5, reads DGGITQSPKYLFRKEGQNVTLSCEQNLNHDAMYWYRQDPGQGLRLIYYSQIVNDFQKGDIAEGYSVSREKKESFPLTVTSAQKNPTAFYLCASSPLVTGAGQPQHFGDGTRLSIL.

The J gene is TRBJ1-1, the V gene TRBV5-1, with TRBD1 matching 9 bases. Germline CDR1 and CDR2: SGHRS and YFSETQ. Trimming at V came to 1 base and at J to 5 bases, leaving 12 bases not matched to a gene. This CDR3 is 17 amino acids long. CDR3 coding DNA: TGCGCCAGCAGCTTGCGAGGGGGGGGACAGGGATTAACTGAAGCTTTCTTT. Its translation is CASSLRGGGQGLTEAFF.

This clone was observed once. The chain is built from TRBV5-4 and TRBJ2-7, with TRBD2 matching 8 bases. The CDR3 length is 15 residues. Trimming took 4 bases from V and 7 from J; bases not matched to a gene: 13. Germline-derived CDR1 and CDR2 are SGHNT and YYREEE (reference sequence). DNA of the CDR3: TGTGCCAGCAGCCCGGGGGGGCCCAAGACGAGGGAGCAGTACTTC. Its translation is CASSPGGPKTREQYF.

The table lists this clone with a few counts. CDR3 DNA sequence: TGTGCCAGCTCACCACCCCCTAGCGGATACTCCTACGAGCAGTACTTC. This codes for CASSPPPSGYSYEQYF. The chain has TRBV18 and TRBJ2-7; TRBD2 aligns across 7 bases. This CDR3 contains 16 residues. The germline V gene encodes CDR1 KGHSH and CDR2 LQKENI. V was clipped by 0 bases and J by 0 bases; unmatched bases: 5.

The V call is TRBV29-1, the J call TRBJ2-2; 9 bases fit TRBD2. Germline CDR1 is SQVTM and CDR2 is ANQGSEA. CDR3 length equals 13 residues. V lost 4 bases, J lost 5 bases, and 2 bases stayed unmatched. CDR3 sequence: CSVGLAATGELFF. Here the CDR3 DNA reads TGCAGCGTTGGACTAGCGGCGACCGGGGAGCTGTTTTTT.

This chain uses TRBV18 with TRBJ1-2; a weak D match, TRBD1 (6 bases). From germline, CDR1 is KGHSH and CDR2 LQKENI. V dropped 6 bases and J dropped 4 bases, with 15 bases sitting between them. CDR3 length equals 14 residues. Here the CDR3 DNA reads TGTGCCAGCTCCCGAGACGGGACACTCTATGGCTACACCTTC. Its translation: CASSRDGTLYGYTF.

V and J are TRBV15 and TRBJ1-1; D is ambiguous. The CDR3 has 14 residues. Germline V gene data show CDR1 as LNHNV and CDR2 as YYDKDF (reference sequence). The V end lost 1 base, the J end lost 5 bases, and 11 bases lay between the germline ends. For the CDR3, the DNA is TGTGCCACCAGCAGAGCGAAGGGAGGGACTGAAGCTTTCTTT. Translating gives CATSRAKGGTEAFF.

The V and J genes are TRBV19 and TRBJ1-2, with D perhaps TRBD1 (6 bases). With 8 bases removed from V and 8 bases from J, the gap between germline ends came to 21 bases. This CDR3 has 14 residues. Germline V gives CDR1 LNHDA, CDR2 SQIVND (reference sequence). The CDR3 DNA sequence: TGTGCCAGTGGGGCAGGGGCCGACTTATTGGGCTACACCTTC. Protein sequence: CASGAGADLLGYTF.

The gene calls are TRBV6-1 and TRBJ1-5, with D possibly TRBD1 on 6 matching bases. V lost 3 bases and J lost 1, with 13 bases in between. Germline V lookup: CDR1 MNHNS, CDR2 SASEGT. There are 16 residues in the CDR3. In DNA form, the CDR3 reads TGTGCCAGCAGTGAGACAGGCTCAGGGAGCAATCAGCCCCAGCATTTT. Amino acids: CASSETGSGSNQPQHF.

The table lists this clone with a few counts. The chain has TRBV6-5 and TRBJ2-7; 10 bases map to TRBD1. The V segment lost 6 bases and the J segment 4 bases; nucleotides outside the gene matches: 6. From germline, CDR1 is MNHEY and CDR2 SVGAGI. The CDR3 spans 14 residues. The DNA of the CDR3 is TGTGCCAGCAGGAAGGGACAGGGGAGATACGAGCAGTACTTC. It translates to CASRKGQGRYEQYF.

This clone was recorded only once. The chain links TRBV7-3 to TRBJ2-1, with D tentatively TRBD2 (6 bases). V was trimmed by 2 bases and J by 9 bases, leaving 8 bases between them. The CDR3 covers 12 residues. Germline CDR1 SGHTA, CDR2 FQGTGA. CDR3 protein: CASSLYGGEQFF. Here the CDR3 DNA reads TGTGCCAGCAGCTTATACGGGGGTGAGCAGTTCTTC.

This clone was seen more than once but under ten times. CDR3 nucleotide sequence: TGTGCCAGCACCCCGTGGACAGGGGATGGTCAGCCCCAGCATTTT. Protein sequence: CASTPWTGDGQPQHF. The chain recombines TRBV28 with TRBJ1-5; 9 positions match TRBD1. Germline V gene lookup returns CDR1 MDHEN and CDR2 SYDVKM. V lost 7 bases, J lost 6 bases, and 10 bases stayed unmatched. This CDR3 is 15 amino acids long.

The chain has TRBV6-5 and TRBJ1-4; the D gene is possibly TRBD1 (6 bases). CDR1 is MNHEY, CDR2 SVGAGI, per germline. V lost 6 bases and J lost 8, with 19 bases in between. This CDR3 has 15 amino acids. CDR3 nucleotide sequence: TGTGCCAGCAGGGAGCGGGGGCTACTGGGAGAAAAACTGTTTTTT. Amino acid sequence: CASRERGLLGEKLFF.